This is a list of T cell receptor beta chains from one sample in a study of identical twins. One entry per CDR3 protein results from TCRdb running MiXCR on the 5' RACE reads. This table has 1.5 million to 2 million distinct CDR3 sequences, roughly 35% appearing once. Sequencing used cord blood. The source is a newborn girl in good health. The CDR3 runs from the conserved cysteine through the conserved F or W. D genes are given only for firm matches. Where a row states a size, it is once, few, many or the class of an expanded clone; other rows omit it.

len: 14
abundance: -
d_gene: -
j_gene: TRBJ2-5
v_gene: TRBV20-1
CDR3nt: TGCGGTGCTAGAGATCTGGGTAAACAAGAGACCCAGTACTTC
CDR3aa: CGARDLGKQETQYF

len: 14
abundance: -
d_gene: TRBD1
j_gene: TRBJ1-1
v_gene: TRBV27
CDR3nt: TGTGCCAGCAGCTTTCAGGGGGGGAACACTGAAGCTTTCTTT
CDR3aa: CASSFQGGNTEAFF

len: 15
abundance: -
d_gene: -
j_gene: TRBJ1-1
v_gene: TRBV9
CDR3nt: TGTGCCAGCTCAAAACTGGCAGACATGAACACTGAAGCTTTCTTT
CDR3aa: CASSKLADMNTEAFF

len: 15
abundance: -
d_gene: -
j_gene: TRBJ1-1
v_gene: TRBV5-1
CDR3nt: TGCGCCAGCAGCTTGGAAGGTGGGGGGCGCCGTGAAGCTTTCTTT
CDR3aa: CASSLEGGGRREAFF

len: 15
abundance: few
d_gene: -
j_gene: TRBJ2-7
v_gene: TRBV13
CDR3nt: TGTGCCAGCAGCTTTCGTGGGACTGATCACTACGAGCAGTACTTC
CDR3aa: CASSFRGTDHYEQYF

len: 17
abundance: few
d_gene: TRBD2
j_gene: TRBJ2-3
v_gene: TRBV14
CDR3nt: TGTGCCAGCAGCCAAGCGACTAGCCGGAGCCACACAGATACGCAGTATTTT
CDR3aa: CASSQATSRSHTDTQYF

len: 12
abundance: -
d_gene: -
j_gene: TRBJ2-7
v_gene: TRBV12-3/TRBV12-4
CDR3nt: TGTGCCAGCAGCGAGGGGGTTACGAGGCAGTACTTC
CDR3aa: CASSEGVTRQYF

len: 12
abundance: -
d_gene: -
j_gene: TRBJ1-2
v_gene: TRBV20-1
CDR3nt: TGCAGTGCCGGATACAGGGCGGGTGGCTACACCTTC
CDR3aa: CSAGYRAGGYTF

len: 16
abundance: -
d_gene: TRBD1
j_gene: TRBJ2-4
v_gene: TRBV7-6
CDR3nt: TGTGCCAGCAGCTTAGGTATTAAGGGGGCGACGTACAAGCAGTACTTC
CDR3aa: CASSLGIKGATYKQYF

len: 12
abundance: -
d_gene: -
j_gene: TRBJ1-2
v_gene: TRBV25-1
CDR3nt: TGTGCCAGCAGTGTGTCAAGCTATAGCTACACCTTC
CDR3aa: CASSVSSYSYTF

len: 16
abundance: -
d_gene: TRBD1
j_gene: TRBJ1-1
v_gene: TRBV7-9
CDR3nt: TGTGCCAGCAGCTCACAAACAGGGGGCGCAGACACTGAAGCTTTCTTT
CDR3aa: CASSSQTGGADTEAFF

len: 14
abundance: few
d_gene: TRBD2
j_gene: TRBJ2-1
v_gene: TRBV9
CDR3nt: TGTGCCAGCAGCGTCCTAGCGGGAGGGAATGAGCAGTTCTTC
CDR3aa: CASSVLAGGNEQFF

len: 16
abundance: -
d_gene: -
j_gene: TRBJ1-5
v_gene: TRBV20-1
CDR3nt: TGCAGTGCTAGAGTGGCCGGGGATTATAGCAATCAGCCCCAGCATTTT
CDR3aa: CSARVAGDYSNQPQHF

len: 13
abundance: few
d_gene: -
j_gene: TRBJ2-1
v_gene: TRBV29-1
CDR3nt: TGCAGCGTTGGCCAGGGGCCCTACAATGAGCAGTTCTTC
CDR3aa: CSVGQGPYNEQFF

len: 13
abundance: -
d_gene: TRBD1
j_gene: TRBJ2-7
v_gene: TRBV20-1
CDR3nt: TGCAGTGCCGCGGGACAGGGAATTCTCGAGCAGTACTTC
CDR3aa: CSAAGQGILEQYF

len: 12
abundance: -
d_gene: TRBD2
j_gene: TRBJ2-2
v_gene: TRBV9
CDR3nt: TGTGCCACGGGACTAACCCACGGGGAGCTGTTTTTT
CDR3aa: CATGLTHGELFF

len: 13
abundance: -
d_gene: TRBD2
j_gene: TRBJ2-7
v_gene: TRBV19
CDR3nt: TGTGCCAGTAGTACTAGCGGGGGGCACGAGCAGTACTTC
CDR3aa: CASSTSGGHEQYF

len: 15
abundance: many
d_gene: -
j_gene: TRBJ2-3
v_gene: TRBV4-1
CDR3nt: TGCGCCAGCAGCCAAGTGCCCACCACCACAGATACGCAGTATTTT
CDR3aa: CASSQVPTTTDTQYF

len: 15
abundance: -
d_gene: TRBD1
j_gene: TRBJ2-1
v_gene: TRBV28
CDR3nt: TGTGCCAGCAACCGGGACAGGGAAATTGACAATGAGCAGTTCTTC
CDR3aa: CASNRDREIDNEQFF

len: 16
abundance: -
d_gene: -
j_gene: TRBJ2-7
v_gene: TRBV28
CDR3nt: TGTGCCAGCAGTTTATTAGCCGCGCCCCCCTACAATGAGCAGTACTTC
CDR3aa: CASSLLAAPPYNEQYF

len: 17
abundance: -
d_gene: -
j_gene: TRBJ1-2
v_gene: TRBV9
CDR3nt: TGTGCCAGCAGCCGATACCCTCAGGGCTTGACCTTATATGGCTACACCTTC
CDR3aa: CASSRYPQGLTLYGYTF

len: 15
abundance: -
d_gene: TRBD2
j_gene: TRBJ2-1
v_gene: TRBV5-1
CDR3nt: TGCGCCAGCAGCTTGGAACTAGCGAGGGGCAATGAGCAGTTCTTC
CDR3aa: CASSLELARGNEQFF

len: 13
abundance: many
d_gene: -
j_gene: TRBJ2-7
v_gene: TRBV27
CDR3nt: TGTGCCAGCAGTTTACTAGGGAACTACGAGCAGTACTTC
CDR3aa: CASSLLGNYEQYF